The 32 T cell receptor beta chains listed next were all sequenced from one sample in a study of CD8+CD57+ T cells in acquired aplastic anemia. For sequencing, patients were chosen who had shown expansion of CD8+CD57+ cells by flow cytometry. Genomic DNA provided the template from which TCR beta VDJ and CDR3 profiles were obtained. TCRdb called the reads again in MiXCR, with one record for every CDR3 protein. The table has approximately 150,000 distinct CDR3 sequences, 65% to 75% seen once. Sequences were obtained from sorted CD4+, CD8+, or CD8+CD57+ T cells (not recorded which) from PBMCs. The origin of the receptors is a human donor with aplastic anemia.

The chain recombines TRBV5-4 with TRBJ2-7; 8 nucleotides match TRBD1. The CDR3 runs to 14 residues. Germline CDR1 and CDR2: SGHNT and YYREEE (reference sequence). Trimming removed 4 bases from V and 5 bases from J; junction bases left unmatched: 8. This CDR3 reads CASSGGQGRHEQYF. As DNA, the CDR3 is TGTGCCAGCAGCGGCGGACAGGGAAGGCACGAGCAGTACTTC.

The chain recombines TRBV20-1 with TRBJ2-7; D gene uncertain. Trimming took 6 bases from V and 7 from J, leaving 13 bases between them. This CDR3 is built from 11 residues. Per the germline V gene, CDR1 is DFQATT and CDR2 is SNEGSKA (reference sequence). CDR3 sequence reads: CSALPGREQYF. CDR3 bases: TGCAGTGCGCTACCAGGAAGGGAGCAGTACTTC.

The genes are TRBV4-3 and TRBJ1-4; 8 bases map to TRBD1. The CDR3 contains 17 residues. V shed 1 base and J 8 bases; nucleotides not matched to a gene: 12. Germline loops: CDR1 LGHNA, CDR2 YSLEER. The CDR3 sequence: CASSQVGAGTGLEKLFF. The CDR3 nucleotides are TGCGCCAGCAGCCAAGTAGGCGCCGGGACAGGTCTGGAAAAACTGTTTTTT.

The rearrangement links TRBV7-6 to TRBJ2-3; 14 bases map to TRBD2. The CDR3 has 19 amino acids. Germline trimming cut 3 bases from V and 1 base from J; bases unmatched to any gene: 9. Germline V gene sequence: CDR1 SGHVS, CDR2 FNYEAQ. CDR3 DNA sequence: TGTGCCAGCAGCTTTTACCCGGGACTAGCGGGGGCCCGCACAGATACGCAGTATTTT. Translation gives CASSFYPGLAGARTDTQYF.

The V gene is TRBV7-3, the J gene TRBJ1-1; D is possibly TRBD1 (6 bases). The CDR3 consists of 13 residues. CDR1 and CDR2 (germline): SGHTA, FQGTGA. V lost 4 bases to trimming and J lost 2 bases, with 8 bases between them. CDR3 sequence (DNA): TGTGCCAGCAGCTCCAGGGGAAACACTGAAGCTTTCTTT. As protein: CASSSRGNTEAFF.

This chain links TRBV7-9 with TRBJ1-1; no clear D. The CDR3 totals 15 residues. Germline values: CDR1 SEHNR, CDR2 FQNEAQ (reference sequence). The ends were cut back, 1 base at V and 2 bases at J, with 11 bases in the middle. The CDR3 spells CASSLGGRKNTEAFF. The DNA for the CDR3 is TGTGCCAGCAGCTTAGGAGGGAGGAAAAACACTGAAGCTTTCTTT.

The J gene is TRBJ2-2, the V gene TRBV10-1; no clear D. Deletions cut 6 bases from V and 1 base from J, with 3 bases between. This CDR3 is 12 amino acids long. The V gene's germline CDR1 is WNHNN and CDR2 SYGVQD (reference sequence). The CDR3 sequence is CASRMNTGELFF. CDR3 DNA: TGCGCCAGCAGGATGAACACCGGGGAGCTGTTTTTT.

This clonotype was seen more than once but under ten times. This chain links TRBV19 with TRBJ1-1, with 8 positions matching TRBD1. The CDR3 runs to 14 residues. Germline CDR1 reads LNHDA; CDR2 reads SQIVND (reference sequence). J lost 0 bases, V lost 6 bases, and 3 bases had no gene match. In nucleotides, the CDR3 is TGTGCCAGTAGGAGACAGGGGATGAACACTGAAGCTTTCTTT. This translates into CASRRQGMNTEAFF.

This rearrangement joins TRBV2 to TRBJ1-5; TRBD1 matches 11 bases. The CDR3 length is 14 residues. V gave up 6 bases and J gave up 6 bases; unmatched junction bases: 4. Germline-derived CDR1 and CDR2 are SNHLY and FYNNEI. The CDR3 nucleotides read TGTGCCAGCAGGGCCGGGACAGGGGGTCAGCCCCAGCATTTT. Translating it yields CASRAGTGGQPQHF.

This chain links TRBV24-1 with TRBJ2-3; 7 bases match TRBD2. After removal of 5 bases from V and 8 bases from J, the junction contained 6 bases not matched to a gene. This CDR3 is 13 amino acids long. CDR1 KGHDR and CDR2 SFDVKD come from the germline V gene. This chain's CDR3 is CATSGTAGITQYF. The CDR3, as DNA: TGTGCCACCAGTGGCACAGCGGGAATTACGCAGTATTTT.

This chain uses TRBV29-1 with TRBJ2-5, with no clear D. Germline-derived CDR1 and CDR2 are SQVTM and ANQGSEA. The CDR3 is 11 residues long. V lost 4 bases and J 4 bases, leaving 7 bases between the germline ends. The CDR3 region is CSVGSLETQYF. The CDR3 region has the DNA TGCAGCGTTGGGTCCCTAGAGACCCAGTACTTC.

The chain is built from TRBV19 and TRBJ2-5; D assignment may be TRBD1 or TRBD2 (6 bases each). This CDR3 spans 15 amino acids. V was clipped by 1 base and J by 4 bases, with 13 bases between them. Germline lookup yields CDR1 LNHDA and CDR2 SQIVND (reference sequence). The CDR3 reads CASSIGGAGSETQYF. CDR3 coding DNA: TGTGCCAGTAGTATAGGGGGGGCGGGTTCAGAGACCCAGTACTTC.

This clonotype has only a few counts. The gene calls are TRBV7-6 and TRBJ2-7, with a tentative D call TRBD1 (6 bases). CDR3 length equals 15 residues. The V gene lost 1 base and the J gene lost 1 base, with 11 bases spanning the gap. The germline V gene has CDR1 SGHVS and CDR2 FNYEAQ. CDR3 in amino acids: CASSLDRAKSYEQYF. The CDR3 DNA reads TGTGCCAGCAGCTTAGACAGGGCGAAATCCTACGAGCAGTACTTC.

The V and J genes are TRBV2 and TRBJ2-4; D may be TRBD2 (5 bases). CDR1 is SNHLY and CDR2 is FYNNEI in the germline V gene. Deletions cut 4 bases from V and 6 bases from J, with 16 bases between. This CDR3 has 15 amino acids. Here the CDR3 reads CASSAEVPPLNIQYF. CDR3 nucleotides: TGTGCCAGCAGTGCGGAGGTTCCCCCCCTAAACATTCAGTACTTC.

There are a few counts of this clonotype. The chain is built from TRBV25-1 and TRBJ2-1; TRBD2 is a possible D gene (5 bases). V shed 2 bases and J shed 6 bases, with 11 bases lying between them. Germline V gene lookup returns CDR1 MGHDK and CDR2 SYGVNS. This CDR3 comprises 14 residues. The CDR3 sequence: CASSEPARGNEQFF. The CDR3 DNA reads as TGTGCCAGCAGTGAACCCGCCCGGGGCAATGAGCAGTTCTTC.

The rearrangement joins TRBV19 to TRBJ1-5, with a weak D call TRBD1 (5 bases). The length of the CDR3 is 15 residues. The germline V and J ends were trimmed by 3 bases and 3 bases, with 12 bases remaining between them. Germline V CDR1 and CDR2: LNHDA, SQIVND (reference sequence). This chain's CDR3 is CASSIPLGVNQPQHF. CDR3 DNA: TGTGCCAGTAGTATCCCCCTAGGGGTCAATCAGCCCCAGCATTTT.

The V call is TRBV7-6, the J call TRBJ2-7, with TRBD2 as a possible D gene (6 bases). V was cut by 5 bases and J by 3 bases, with 11 bases left in between. The CDR3 contains 13 residues. The germline gives CDR1 SGHVS, CDR2 FNYEAQ. The CDR3 DNA sequence: TGTGCCAGCAGCGTTAGCGGTTACTACGAGCAGTACTTC. Its protein product is CASSVSGYYEQYF.

The rearrangement joins TRBV9 to TRBJ2-7, with 9 bases aligning to TRBD1. Germline V gene data show CDR1 as SGDLS and CDR2 as YYNGEE. With V trimmed by 3 bases and J by 7 bases, 8 bases remained unmatched. The CDR3 has 14 residues. CDR3 amino acids: CASSEEDRGPEQYF. CDR3 sequence (DNA): TGTGCCAGCAGCGAGGAGGACAGGGGCCCAGAGCAGTACTTC.

This clonotype was seen only a few times. This sequence joins TRBV10-2 and TRBJ2-6, with D hard to call. Between the trimmed V and J ends, which lost 6 bases and 0 bases, there was a span of 6 bases. This CDR3 region has 14 residues. Germline values: CDR1 WSHSY, CDR2 SAAADI. CDR3 in DNA: TGCGCCAGCAGCCCGGGCTCTGGGGCCAACGTCCTGACTTTC. It translates to CASSPGSGANVLTF.

This clonotype has only a few counts. V usage is TRBV24-1 and J usage is TRBJ2-2; 7 bases are a match to TRBD1. The CDR3 covers 14 residues. V shed 10 bases, J shed 0 bases, and the junction held 4 bases outside the gene matches. The V gene's germline CDR1 is KGHDR and CDR2 SFDVKD. CDR3 residues: CATNDRANTGELFF. The CDR3 DNA reads as TGTGCCACTAACGACAGGGCGAACACCGGGGAGCTGTTTTTT.

This clonotype was seen once. V gene TRBV7-9 combines with J gene TRBJ1-1; the D is unclear. V gave up 8 bases and J gave up 3 bases, with 19 bases separating them. This CDR3 has 15 amino acids. The germline V gene has CDR1 SEHNR and CDR2 FQNEAQ (reference sequence). This chain's CDR3 is CASLLVGAVDTEAFF. The CDR3 nucleotides are TGTGCCAGCTTGTTGGTAGGTGCTGTAGACACTGAAGCTTTCTTT.

This chain links TRBV19 with TRBJ1-5; no definite D call. Germline lookup yields CDR1 LNHDA and CDR2 SQIVND (reference sequence). The CDR3 runs to 13 residues. Trimming removed 7 bases from V and 3 bases from J, with 10 bases in between. CDR3 coding DNA: TGTGCCAGTAAGGGAGACTACAATCAGCCCCAGCATTTT. This sequence encodes CASKGDYNQPQHF.

CDR3 bases: TGTGCCGCGCGGGGCATTCATGGTGGCTACACCTTC. Its translation is CAARGIHGGYTF. The chain is built from TRBV19 and TRBJ1-2; D might be TRBD1 (5 bases). Germline loops: CDR1 LNHDA, CDR2 SQIVND (reference sequence). Trimming removed 11 bases at V and 7 bases at J, with 17 bases between. The CDR3 extends over 12 amino acids.

The chain couples TRBV10-2 to TRBJ2-3; D is possibly TRBD1 (5 bases). CDR3 length: 14 residues. Germline loops: CDR1 WSHSY, CDR2 SAAADI. V lost 8 bases and J 2 bases, leaving 14 bases between the germline ends. The CDR3 spells CASGQGYITDTQYF. CDR3 nucleotide sequence: TGCGCCAGCGGGCAGGGCTACATCACAGATACGCAGTATTTT.

This clonotype was observed at least ten times. This chain connects TRBV7-9 to TRBJ1-3; 8 bases are a match to TRBD1. There are 19 residues in the CDR3. Germline V gene lookup returns CDR1 SEHNR and CDR2 FQNEAQ (reference sequence). V lost 5 bases to trimming and J lost 5 bases; unmatched junction nucleotides: 20. The CDR3 loop reads CASSQRTGTEYKARNTIYF. CDR3 DNA: TGTGCCAGCAGCCAGAGGACAGGGACGGAGTATAAGGCCCGAAACACCATATATTTT.

The rearrangement uses TRBV20-1 and TRBJ2-2; D not resolved. The CDR3 runs 12 residues. The germline V gene has CDR1 DFQATT and CDR2 SNEGSKA (reference sequence). The V gene lost 3 bases and the J gene lost 1 base, with 3 bases spanning the gap. CDR3 in DNA: TGCAGTGCTAGTGAGAACACCGGGGAGCTGTTTTTT. Translating it yields CSASENTGELFF.

This rearrangement joins TRBV24-1 to TRBJ1-5, with D unclear. V lost 7 bases to trimming and J lost 9 bases, with 15 bases between them. Germline V lookup: CDR1 KGHDR, CDR2 SFDVKD. The CDR3 sequence is 13 residues long. The CDR3 DNA sequence: TGTGCCACCAGGAGTAATGAACCGGGGCCCCAGCATTTT. Its protein product is CATRSNEPGPQHF.

This chain uses TRBV7-3 with TRBJ1-1; D remains unclear. The CDR3 covers 14 residues. Trimming removed 2 bases from V and 1 base from J, with 8 bases in between. Germline V gene lookup returns CDR1 SGHTA and CDR2 FQGTGA. Here the CDR3 DNA reads TGTGCCAGCAGCTTAGATGGGCAGAACACTGAAGCTTTCTTT. It translates to CASSLDGQNTEAFF.

This clonotype was seen a handful of times. V gene TRBV7-8 combines with J gene TRBJ1-1, with 9 bases identical to TRBD1. Germline V lookup: CDR1 SGHVS, CDR2 FQNEAQ. V shed 2 bases, J shed 0 bases, and the junction held 7 bases outside the gene matches. CDR3 length equals 17 residues. The CDR3 nucleotides read TGTGCCAGCAGCTTATTAACAGGGGGCGTGATGAACACTGAAGCTTTCTTT. It specifies CASSLLTGGVMNTEAFF.

This clonotype has just one count. The chain combines TRBV2 with TRBJ2-1, with D perhaps matching TRBD2 (5 bases). The V end was cut by 5 bases, the J end by 4 bases, with 15 bases between. The germline V gene encodes CDR1 SNHLY and CDR2 FYNNEI. CDR3 length: 15 amino acids. The CDR3 coding sequence is TGTGCCAGCAGTCCTAGGACTCGAAGTTACAATGAGCAGTTCTTC. This gives the protein CASSPRTRSYNEQFF.

This chain connects TRBV19 to TRBJ2-3; D is unclear. Looked up from germline, CDR1 is LNHDA and CDR2 is SQIVND (reference sequence). V dropped 4 bases and J dropped 0 bases, with 8 bases sitting between them. CDR3 length: 14 amino acids. The DNA of the CDR3 is TGTGCCAGTAGTAAAACGGCTAGCACAGATACGCAGTATTTT. It encodes CASSKTASTDTQYF.

The V gene is TRBV7-2, the J gene TRBJ1-4; D may be TRBD1 (5 bases). The CDR3 is made up of 13 amino acids. With 3 bases removed from V and 12 bases from J, the gap between germline ends came to 14 bases. Per germline, CDR1 SGHTA and CDR2 FQGNSA. The CDR3 DNA follows: TGTGCCAGCAGCTTGAAGCAGGGTAGGCAACTGTTTTTT. It is translated as CASSLKQGRQLFF.